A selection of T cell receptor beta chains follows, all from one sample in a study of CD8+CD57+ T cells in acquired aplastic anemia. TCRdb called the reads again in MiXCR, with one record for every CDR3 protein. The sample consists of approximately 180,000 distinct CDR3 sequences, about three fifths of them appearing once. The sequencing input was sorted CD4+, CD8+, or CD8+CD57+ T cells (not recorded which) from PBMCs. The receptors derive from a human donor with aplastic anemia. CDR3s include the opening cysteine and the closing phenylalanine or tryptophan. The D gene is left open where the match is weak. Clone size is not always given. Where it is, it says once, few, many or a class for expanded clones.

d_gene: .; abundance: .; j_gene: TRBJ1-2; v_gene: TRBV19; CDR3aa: CASSIRYGYTF
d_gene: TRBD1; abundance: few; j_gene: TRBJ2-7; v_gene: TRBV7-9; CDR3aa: CASSLAQDRDEQYF
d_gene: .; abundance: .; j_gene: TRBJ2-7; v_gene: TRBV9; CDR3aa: CASSGGGGVVHTYEQYF
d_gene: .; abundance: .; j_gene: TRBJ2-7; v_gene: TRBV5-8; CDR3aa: CASSWWDEQYF
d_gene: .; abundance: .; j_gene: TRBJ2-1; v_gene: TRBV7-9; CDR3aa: CASSFGAGNYNEQFF
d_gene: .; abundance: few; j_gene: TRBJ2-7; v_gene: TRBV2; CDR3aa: CAREGDTRSYEQYF
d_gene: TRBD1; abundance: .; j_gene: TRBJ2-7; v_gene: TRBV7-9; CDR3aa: CASSPYRGQLTYEQYF
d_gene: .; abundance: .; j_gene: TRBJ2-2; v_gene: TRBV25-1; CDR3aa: CASSETGDWPGELFF
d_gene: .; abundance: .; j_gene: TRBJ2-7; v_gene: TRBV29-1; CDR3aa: CSVGESREQYF
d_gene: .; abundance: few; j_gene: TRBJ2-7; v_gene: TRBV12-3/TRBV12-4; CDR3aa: CASSPGIRGGTVIF
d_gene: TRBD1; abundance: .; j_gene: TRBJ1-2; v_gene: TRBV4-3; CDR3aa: CASSQIGQGNNYGYTF
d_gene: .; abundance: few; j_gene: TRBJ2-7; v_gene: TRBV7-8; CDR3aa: CASSLAPASQQYF
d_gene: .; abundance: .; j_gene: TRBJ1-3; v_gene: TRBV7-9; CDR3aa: CASSLLTSGNTIYF
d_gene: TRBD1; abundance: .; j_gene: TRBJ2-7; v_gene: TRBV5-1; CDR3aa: CASSLPTGTGVGWSYEQYF
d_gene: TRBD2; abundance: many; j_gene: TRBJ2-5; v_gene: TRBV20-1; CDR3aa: CSASGRLGREETQYF
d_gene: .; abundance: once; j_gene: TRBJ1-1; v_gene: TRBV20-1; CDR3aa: CSASREGTEAFF
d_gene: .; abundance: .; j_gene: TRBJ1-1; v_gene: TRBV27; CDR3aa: CASSLDWGGLGTEAFF
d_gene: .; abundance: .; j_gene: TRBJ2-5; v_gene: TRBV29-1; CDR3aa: CSVVPRKADQQETQYF
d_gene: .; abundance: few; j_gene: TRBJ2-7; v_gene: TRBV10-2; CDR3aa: CASRQQIYEQYF
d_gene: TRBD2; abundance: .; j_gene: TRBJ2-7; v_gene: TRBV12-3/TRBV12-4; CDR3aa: CASRSGLAEYEQYF
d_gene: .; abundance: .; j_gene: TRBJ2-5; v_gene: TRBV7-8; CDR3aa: CASSLWEETQYF
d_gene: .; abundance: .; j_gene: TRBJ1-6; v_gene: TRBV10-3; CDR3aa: CAISAPDDNSPLHF